The sample holds many counts of the clone carrying this TCR beta chain. The source of the sample is a study of CD8 T cells in ankylosing spondylitis. TCRdb re-derived calls from the 5' RACE reads in MiXCR, one entry per CDR3 protein. The data hold around 250,000 distinct CDR3 sequences, with about 11% observed a single time. Sequencing used blood, either unsorted or a sorted T cell fraction (not recorded which). This TCR derives from a male donor with ankylosing spondylitis or in good health (not recorded which).

CDR3: CAITRGDYGYTF. In DNA, the CDR3 is TGTGCCATCACTCGAGGGGACTATGGCTACACCTTC. The genes are TRBV10-3 and TRBJ1-2, with TRBD1 as a possible D gene (5 bases). Trimming stripped 7 bases from V and 3 bases from J, with 9 bases between. The length of the CDR3 is 12 residues. Germline V gene lookup returns CDR1 ENHRY and CDR2 SYGVKD.